A selection of T cell receptor beta chains follows, all from one sample in a study of CD8 T cells in ankylosing spondylitis. TCRdb redid the calling of the 5' RACE reads with MiXCR, one entry per CDR3 protein. The sample has under 250,000 distinct CDR3 sequences, 5.5% to 7.5% seen once. The sequenced material came from blood, either unsorted or a sorted T cell fraction (not recorded which). The origin of the receptors is a male donor with ankylosing spondylitis. Each CDR3 is given with its conserved first and last residue. D genes are given only for firm matches. A row's size may be missing; if present it is once, few, many or a size class.

D gene	V gene	clone size	J gene	CDR3 DNA	CDR3 protein
-	TRBV6-2/TRBV6-3	-	TRBJ2-7	TGTGCCAGCAGTTACTCTCGGGCGGGGGAGCAGTACTTC	CASSYSRAGEQYF
-	TRBV6-5	few	TRBJ1-2	TGTGCCAGCAGTTATGTGGCAGGGATTCACTATGGCTACACCTTC	CASSYVAGIHYGYTF
-	TRBV4-2	many	TRBJ2-5	TGTGCCAGCAGCATCGAGTGGGCAGGGAAACGAGAGACCCAGTACTTC	CASSIEWAGKRETQYF
TRBD1	TRBV27	many	TRBJ1-1	TGTGCCAGCAGTGAACAGGGGGCTACTGAAGCTTTCTTT	CASSEQGATEAFF
-	TRBV15	many	TRBJ2-7	TGTGCCACCTCTATCAAGAGCTCCTACGAGCAGTACTTC	CATSIKSSYEQYF
-	TRBV7-9	many	TRBJ2-3	TGTGCCAGCAGACACCTCCCAGATACGCAGTATTTT	CASRHLPDTQYF
TRBD2	TRBV20-1	many	TRBJ2-1	TGCAGTGCTAGAGATTTGACGGGAGGGAAAGGGAATGAGCAGTTCTTC	CSARDLTGGKGNEQFF
-	TRBV12-3/TRBV12-4	few	TRBJ2-7	TGTGCCAGCAGCCCGACAGGAGGCTGGTACGAGCAGTACTTC	CASSPTGGWYEQYF
-	TRBV7-9	many	TRBJ2-7	TGTGCCAGCAGCTTAGCGGGGAGCTCCTACGAGCAGTACTTC	CASSLAGSSYEQYF
TRBD1	TRBV4-2	many	TRBJ2-2	TGTGCCAGCAGCCAATCTCAGGGGGCGGTTGCGGAGCTGTTTTTT	CASSQSQGAVAELFF
TRBD1	TRBV28	many	TRBJ2-7	TGTGCCAGCAGTCGGGACAGGGGATACGAGCAGTACTTC	CASSRDRGYEQYF
-	TRBV4-3	few	TRBJ2-2	TGCGCCAGCAGCCAAGAAGTCTGGGGGGCCGGGGAGCTGTTTTTT	CASSQEVWGAGELFF
-	TRBV7-9	many	TRBJ2-5	TGTGCCAGCAGCCCACTACCGGGGCCCCAAGAGACCCAGTACTTC	CASSPLPGPQETQYF
-	TRBV7-6	-	TRBJ2-5	TGTGCCAGCAGCCCCATCGCCGGACAGCAAGAGACCCAGTACTTC	CASSPIAGQQETQYF
TRBD1	TRBV4-2	many	TRBJ1-4	TGTGCCAGCAGCCAAGATCCCCAGGGGGGTGATGAAAAACTGTTTTTT	CASSQDPQGGDEKLFF
TRBD2	TRBV4-3	few	TRBJ2-6	TGCGCCAGCAGCCAGGGTACTAGCGGGCCCTCTGGGGCCAACGTCCTGACTTTC	CASSQGTSGPSGANVLTF
-	TRBV27	many	TRBJ2-3	TGTGCCAGCAGTCCAAGTCGCGGCGGGAAGCGAGGGGCTAGCACAGATACGCAGTATTTT	CASSPSRGGKRGASTDTQYF
-	TRBV27	many	TRBJ2-7	TGTGCCAGCGGATTCTACGAGCAGTACTTC	CASGFYEQYF
-	TRBV6-5	many	TRBJ1-1	TGTGCCAGCAGTTATTCCCGGGGAGCTGAAGCTTTCTTT	CASSYSRGAEAFF